This TCR beta chain was identified during a study of Ad26.COV2.S vaccination and SARS-CoV-2 variants. Treatment: roughly 19 received Ad26.COV2.S at low or high dose, single or two shots; about 5 received placebo; per-sample allocation not given. Material that was analyzed had been drawn on day 63 after the first vaccine or placebo injection. The germline V and J ends were trimmed by 5 bases and 1 base, with 12 bases remaining between them. This CDR3 has 15 residues. CDR1 LNHDA and CDR2 SQIVND come from the germline V gene (reference sequence). Repertoires were generated with immunoSEQ multiplex PCR, while TCRdb's copy carries only in-frame clones and drops some. The sample yields 250,000 or so clones, around 88% seen once.

Specimen: peripheral blood, collected in a trial of Ad26.COV2.S vaccine versus placebo. V is TRBV19 and J is TRBJ1-3; no clear D. The clonotype originates from a person between 18 and 59 years old who received the Ad26.COV2.S COVID-19 vaccine or a placebo. CDR3 residues: CASSLRQISGNTIYF. The DNA of the CDR3 is TGTGCCAGTAGTCTACGGCAGATATCTGGAAACACCATATATTTT.